The 31 T cell receptor beta chains listed next were all sequenced from one sample in a study of blood T cell repertoires in COVID-19. Method: immunoSEQ multiplex PCR; TCRdb's copy keeps in-frame clones and lacks some. Found here are roughly 69,000 clones, 80% to 90% of them singletons; the top ten hold about 4%. The specimen was PBMCs or T cells enriched from blood (not recorded which). The receptors stem from a woman between 40 and 55 years old with acute COVID-19.

The V and J genes are TRBV5-1 and TRBJ2-3; tentatively, D is TRBD1 (6 bases). The CDR3 spans 16 residues. CDR1 is SGHRS and CDR2 is YFSETQ in the germline V gene. The V end was cut by 0 bases, the J end by 0 bases, with 11 bases between. The CDR3 is CASSLVSGDSTDTQYF. The CDR3 bases are TGCGCCAGCAGCTTGGTGTCAGGGGACAGCACAGATACGCAGTATTTT.

The rearrangement uses TRBV19 and TRBJ1-5; TRBD1 matches 7 bases. V lost 10 bases, J lost 0 bases, and 12 bases stayed unmatched. CDR1 LNHDA and CDR2 SQIVND come from the germline V gene (reference sequence). CDR3 length equals 16 residues. The CDR3 DNA is TGTGCCACCGAAACAGGGGCTGGCCTTAGCAATCAGCCCCAGCATTTT. It yields the protein CATETGAGLSNQPQHF.

The chain links TRBV7-8 to TRBJ2-2, with D possibly matching TRBD1 (6 bases). Germline V lookup: CDR1 SGHVS, CDR2 FQNEAQ. CDR3 length: 15 amino acids. V lost 0 bases and J lost 6, with 11 bases in between. The CDR3 is CASSLAGQGPGELFF. DNA of the CDR3: TGTGCCAGCAGCTTAGCGGGGCAGGGGCCCGGGGAGCTGTTTTTT.

The chain recombines TRBV7-9 with TRBJ1-1; D gene ambiguous. CDR1 and CDR2 from the germline V gene are SEHNR and FQNEAQ (reference sequence). The CDR3 extends over 11 amino acids. Trimming removed 5 bases from V and 10 bases from J, with 11 bases in between. This chain's CDR3 is CASSLDAGAFF. The CDR3 DNA is TGTGCCAGCAGCCTGGACGCGGGAGCTTTCTTT. The whole variable domain, remainder taken from reference TRBV7-9 and TRBJ1-1, is DTGVSQNPRHKITKRGQNVTFRCDPISEHNRLYWYRQTLGQGPEFLTYFQNEAQLEKSRLLSDRFSAERPKGSFSTLEIQRTEQGDSAMYLCASSLDAGAFFGQGTRLTVV.

The genes are TRBV19 and TRBJ2-1; D possibly corresponds to TRBD2 (6 bases). Germline assignment: CDR1 LNHDA and CDR2 SQIVND (reference sequence). This CDR3 is 16 amino acids long. V was trimmed by 3 bases and J by 1 base, leaving 13 bases between them. CDR3 region: CASSIPLAMSYNEQFF. The CDR3 DNA sequence: TGTGCCAGTAGTATTCCACTAGCAATGTCCTACAATGAGCAGTTCTTC. Looking up the rest from reference TRBV19 and TRBJ2-1 gives the full variable domain: DGGITQSPKYLFRKEGQNVTLSCEQNLNHDAMYWYRQDPGQGLRLIYYSQIVNDFQKGDIAEGYSVSREKKESFPLTVTSAQKNPTAFYLCASSIPLAMSYNEQFFGPGTRLTVL.

The rearrangement uses TRBV19 and TRBJ2-1; TRBD2 might be the D (5 bases). V gave up 3 bases and J gave up 2 bases, with 5 bases separating them. Per germline, CDR1 LNHDA and CDR2 SQIVND (reference sequence). This CDR3 region has 13 residues. As DNA, the CDR3 is TGTGCCAGTAGTATGGGAGCCTACAATGAGCAGTTCTTC. This sequence encodes CASSMGAYNEQFF. The full variable domain, in which reference TRBV19 and TRBJ2-1 provide the parts outside the CDR3, is DGGITQSPKYLFRKEGQNVTLSCEQNLNHDAMYWYRQDPGQGLRLIYYSQIVNDFQKGDIAEGYSVSREKKESFPLTVTSAQKNPTAFYLCASSMGAYNEQFFGPGTRLTVL.

The chain is built from TRBV28 and TRBJ1-6; weak D call: TRBD1 (5 bases). The germline CDR1 and CDR2 sequences are MDHEN and SYDVKM. V was shortened by 6 bases and J by 5 bases, with 14 bases between the two germline ends. The CDR3 contains 15 residues. CDR3 amino acids: CASREYGHDNSPLHF. For the CDR3, the DNA is TGTGCCAGCAGAGAATATGGACACGATAATTCACCCCTCCACTTT. The full variable domain, its missing parts supplied by reference TRBV28 and TRBJ1-6, is DVKVTQSSRYLVKRTGEKVFLECVQDMDHENMFWYRQDPGLGLRLIYFSYDVKMKEKGDIPEGYSVSREKKERFSLILESASTNQTSMYLCASREYGHDNSPLHFGNGTRLTVT.

The chain carries TRBV14 and TRBJ2-1; 9 bases align to TRBD1. Trimming removed 3 bases from V and 4 bases from J; junction bases left unmatched: 7. CDR1 and CDR2 from the germline V gene are SGHDN and FVKESK. CDR3 length: 16 amino acids. In DNA form, the CDR3 reads TGTGCCAGCAGCCAGTACCGGGACAGGGATTACAATGAGCAGTTCTTC. This translates into CASSQYRDRDYNEQFF.

The rearrangement joins TRBV7-9 to TRBJ2-5; 7 nucleotides agree with TRBD1. The CDR3 extends over 14 amino acids. J gave up 5 bases and V 2 bases, and 5 bases lay outside the gene matches. Germline V gene sequence: CDR1 SEHNR, CDR2 FQNEAQ (reference sequence). CDR3 sequence: CASSLTTGLETQYF. The DNA of the CDR3 is TGTGCCAGCAGCTTAACGACAGGGCTTGAGACCCAGTACTTC.

In this sample, this clone turned up a few times. This chain joins TRBV7-9 and TRBJ2-7; 8 bases align to TRBD1. The CDR3 runs to 15 residues. V dropped 0 bases and J dropped 4; count of bases not matched to a gene: 5. The germline CDR1 and CDR2 sequences are SEHNR and FQNEAQ (reference sequence). This CDR3 reads CASSLAVRGPYEQYF. For the CDR3, the DNA is TGTGCCAGCAGCTTAGCGGTCAGGGGGCCGTACGAGCAGTACTTC.

The chain has TRBV12-5 and TRBJ2-2; TRBD1 agrees at 10 bases. Trimming removed 6 bases from V and 4 bases from J; junction bases left unmatched: 8. The length of the CDR3 is 16 residues. Germline V gives CDR1 LGHNT, CDR2 FRNRAP. CDR3 in DNA: TGTGCTAGTGGCACCGACAGGGGGCAAGGCACCGGGGAGCTGTTTTTT. It yields the protein CASGTDRGQGTGELFF.

The V gene is TRBV5-1, the J gene TRBJ1-4; 8 bases are shared with TRBD1. In germline, CDR1 is SGHRS, CDR2 YFSETQ. Unmatched junction bases numbered 7, after V lost 4 bases and J lost 8 bases. The CDR3 has 14 amino acids. This CDR3 reads CASSPGQGGEKLFF. The CDR3 DNA follows: TGCGCCAGCAGCCCAGGACAGGGTGGGGAAAAACTGTTTTTT. Drawing the rest from reference TRBV5-1 and TRBJ1-4, the complete variable domain is KAGVTQTPRYLIKTRGQQVTLSCSPISGHRSVSWYQQTPGQGLQFLFEYFSETQRNKGNFPGRFSGRQFSNSRSEMNVSTLELGDSALYLCASSPGQGGEKLFFGSGTQLSVL.

The chain employs TRBV5-1 and TRBJ2-5; 14 bases line up with TRBD2. V was clipped by 2 bases and J by 4 bases; unmatched bases: 4. Germline values: CDR1 SGHRS, CDR2 YFSETQ. The CDR3 spans 16 residues. In nucleotides, the CDR3 is TGCGCCAGCAGCTTAAGGACTAGCGGGAGGTCAGAGACCCAGTACTTC. It is translated as CASSLRTSGRSETQYF.

This clone came up once. This rearrangement joins TRBV5-1 to TRBJ2-7; 8 nucleotides match TRBD2. V lost 0 bases, J lost 4 bases, and 9 bases stayed unmatched. CDR1 is SGHRS and CDR2 is YFSETQ in the germline V gene. This CDR3 is built from 16 residues. The CDR3 spells CASSLAETGGLYEQYF. The CDR3, as DNA: TGCGCCAGCAGCTTGGCCGAGACGGGAGGGTTGTACGAGCAGTACTTC.

This chain links TRBV10-3 with TRBJ2-5; TRBD1 might be the D (5 bases). The germline CDR1 and CDR2 sequences are ENHRY and SYGVKD. Trimming removed 10 bases from V and 1 base from J, with 22 bases in between. The CDR3 spans 16 residues. The CDR3 region is CATRTTGQPLQETQYF. The CDR3 DNA reads TGTGCCACCAGGACAACAGGACAACCGCTCCAAGAGACCCAGTACTTC.

This rearrangement joins TRBV6-6 to TRBJ1-6; 8 bases match TRBD1. V trimming: 4 bases; J trimming: 4 bases; junction bases outside the gene matches: 6. Germline V CDR1 and CDR2: MNHNY, SVGAGI (reference sequence). The CDR3 extends over 16 amino acids. The CDR3 nucleotides read TGTGCCAGCAGTTCCCACGACAGGGGATATAATTCACCCCTCCACTTT. This gives the protein CASSSHDRGYNSPLHF.

This chain joins TRBV27 and TRBJ2-2; unclear D gene. V was shortened by 6 bases and J by 2 bases, with 7 bases between the two germline ends. Germline-derived CDR1 and CDR2 are MNHEY and SMNVEV (reference sequence). The CDR3 contains 13 residues. CDR3 DNA sequence: TGTGCCAGCAGCCTCAGAAACACCGGGGAGCTGTTTTTT. It translates to CASSLRNTGELFF.

This chain joins TRBV5-1 and TRBJ1-3, with D hard to call. Trimming removed 1 base from V and 0 bases from J, with 8 bases in between. CDR3 size: 15 residues. Germline V gene sequence: CDR1 SGHRS, CDR2 YFSETQ. Here the CDR3 DNA reads TGCGCCAGCAGCTTGTGGCCAAGCTCTGGAAACACCATATATTTT. Encoded protein: CASSLWPSSGNTIYF.

The J gene is TRBJ2-7, the V gene TRBV10-3; 7 bases line up with TRBD1. CDR3 size: 13 residues. CDR1 is ENHRY and CDR2 is SYGVKD in the germline V gene. With V trimmed by 7 bases and J by 4 bases, 7 bases remained unmatched. The CDR3 sequence: CAIKGQGDYEQYV. The CDR3 DNA follows: TGTGCCATCAAGGGGCAGGGGGATTACGAGCAGTACGTC.

The chain recombines TRBV24-1 with TRBJ2-1, with 11 bases aligning to TRBD2. CDR3 length: 20 residues. The germline CDR1 and CDR2 sequences are KGHDR and SFDVKD. Trimming removed 4 bases from V and 0 bases from J; junction bases left unmatched: 13. CDR3 in amino acids: CATSDVALAGGQNSYNEQFF. The DNA for the CDR3 is TGTGCCACCAGTGACGTTGCCCTAGCGGGAGGCCAAAACTCCTACAATGAGCAGTTCTTC.

The chain uses TRBV5-1 and TRBJ2-7, with D tentatively TRBD2 (6 bases). Trimming cost V 4 bases and J 3 bases, with 11 bases left between them. Germline V lookup: CDR1 SGHRS, CDR2 YFSETQ. The CDR3 contains 13 residues. Here the CDR3 DNA reads TGCGCCAGCAGCCGAATCGGGGGCTACGAGCAGTACGTC. Translated: CASSRIGGYEQYV.

This chain joins TRBV19 and TRBJ2-1; D call uncertain. The CDR3 is 11 residues long. Germline V gene sequence: CDR1 LNHDA, CDR2 SQIVND (reference sequence). V was cut by 5 bases and J by 9 bases, with 8 bases left in between. The CDR3 region is CASSSLVEQFF. In DNA, the CDR3 is TGTGCCAGTAGTTCCCTAGTTGAGCAGTTCTTC.

The rearrangement links TRBV25-1 to TRBJ2-3; possible D gene TRBD2, 6 bases. There are 16 residues in the CDR3. Trimming stripped 0 bases from V and 4 bases from J, with 14 bases between. Per the germline V gene, CDR1 is MGHDK and CDR2 is SYGVNS. The CDR3 spells CASSEYPGTGSDTQYF. CDR3 nucleotides: TGTGCCAGCAGTGAATACCCCGGGACTGGATCAGATACGCAGTATTTT. Based on the CDR3 plus reference TRBV25-1 and TRBJ2-3, the full variable domain is EADIYQTPRYLVIGTGKKITLECSQTMGHDKMYWYQQDPGMELHLIHYSYGVNSTEKGDLSSESTVSRIRTEHFPLTLESARPSHTSQYLCASSEYPGTGSDTQYFGPGTRLTVL.

V and J are TRBV19 and TRBJ2-7, with D uncertain. V was clipped by 1 base and J by 2 bases, with 9 bases between them. CDR1 LNHDA and CDR2 SQIVND come from the germline V gene (reference sequence). This CDR3 comprises 14 residues. Written as DNA, the CDR3 is TGTGCCAGTAGTATAGGAACATTCACCTACGAGCAGTACTTC. Translated, it gives CASSIGTFTYEQYF.

In this sample, this clone turned up a few times. The chain is built from TRBV6-4 and TRBJ2-5; D not resolved. The CDR3 is 13 residues long. Trimming pared 4 bases from V and 2 bases from J, leaving 8 bases between. CDR1 and CDR2 (germline): MRHNA, SNTAGT. The CDR3 nucleotides read TGTGCCAGCAGTGTAGCAGCTCAAGAGACCCAGTACTTC. As protein: CASSVAAQETQYF.

The V gene is TRBV5-1, the J gene TRBJ2-5; 10 bases are shared with TRBD1. Looked up from germline, CDR1 is SGHRS and CDR2 is YFSETQ. V gave up 4 bases and J gave up 5 bases; unmatched junction bases: 8. CDR3 length: 15 residues. CDR3 protein: CASSQGQGLRETQYF. The CDR3 region has the DNA TGCGCCAGCAGCCAGGGACAGGGGTTAAGGGAGACCCAGTACTTC.

V gene TRBV5-4 combines with J gene TRBJ2-1; the match to TRBD2 covers 13 bases. Trimming took 3 bases from V and 4 from J; bases not matched to a gene: 4. In germline, CDR1 is SGHNT, CDR2 YYREEE (reference sequence). The CDR3 is 16 residues long. The DNA of the CDR3 is TGTGCCAGCAGCTCGGGACTAGCGGGGAAATACAATGAGCAGTTCTTC. The encoded protein is CASSSGLAGKYNEQFF.

This clone was detected only once. This chain connects TRBV16 to TRBJ1-1; D gene unclear. Trimming stripped 3 bases from V and 1 base from J, with 6 bases between. From germline, CDR1 is KGHSY and CDR2 FQNENV. The CDR3 length is 13 residues. CDR3 region: CASSHRGNTEAFF. In nucleotides, the CDR3 is TGTGCCAGCAGCCACCGGGGGAACACTGAAGCTTTCTTT. Full variable domain (rest looked up from reference TRBV16 and TRBJ1-1): GEEVAQTPKHLVRGEGQKAKLYCAPIKGHSYVFWYQQVLKNEFKFLISFQNENVFDETGMPKERFSAKCLPNSPCSLEIQATKLEDSAVYFCASSHRGNTEAFFGQGTRLTVV.

The chain combines TRBV29-1 with TRBJ1-4; D gene ambiguous. Trimming stripped 4 bases from V and 0 bases from J, with 6 bases between. The CDR3 is made up of 13 amino acids. The germline V gene has CDR1 SQVTM and CDR2 ANQGSEA. CDR3: CSVGTSTNEKLFF. CDR3 sequence (DNA): TGCAGCGTTGGTACTTCAACTAATGAAAAACTGTTTTTT.

This clone was seen just once. The genes are TRBV27 and TRBJ2-7; 7 nucleotides match TRBD1. This CDR3 spans 17 amino acids. The J segment lost 2 bases and the V segment lost 3 bases, leaving 13 bases of the junction unmatched. Germline assignment: CDR1 MNHEY and CDR2 SMNVEV (reference sequence). This CDR3 reads CASSFSRQGFQAYEQYF. Here the CDR3 DNA reads TGTGCCAGCAGTTTCTCAAGACAGGGTTTTCAGGCCTACGAGCAGTACTTC.

The V gene is TRBV7-3, the J gene TRBJ1-1; D is unclear. Between the trimmed V and J ends, which lost 5 bases and 1 base, there was a span of 17 bases. Germline V CDR1 and CDR2: SGHTA, FQGTGA. The CDR3 runs 16 residues. DNA of the CDR3: TGTGCCAGCAGCCCTAGGCCCCCAGCGGCGAACACTGAAGCTTTCTTT. Translation: CASSPRPPAANTEAFF.